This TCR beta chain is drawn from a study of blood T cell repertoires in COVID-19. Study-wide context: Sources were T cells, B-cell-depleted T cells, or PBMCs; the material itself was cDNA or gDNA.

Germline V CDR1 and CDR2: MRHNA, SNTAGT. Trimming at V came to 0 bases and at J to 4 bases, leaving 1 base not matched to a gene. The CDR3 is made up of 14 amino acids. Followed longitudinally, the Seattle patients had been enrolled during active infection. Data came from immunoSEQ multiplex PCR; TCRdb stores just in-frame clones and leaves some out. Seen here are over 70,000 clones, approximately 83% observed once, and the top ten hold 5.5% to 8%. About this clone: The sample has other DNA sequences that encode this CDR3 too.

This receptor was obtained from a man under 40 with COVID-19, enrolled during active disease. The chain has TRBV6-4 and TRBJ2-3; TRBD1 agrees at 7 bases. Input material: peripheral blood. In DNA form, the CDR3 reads TGTGCCAGCAGTGACTCCCAGGGGGCAGATACGCAGTATTTT. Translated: CASSDSQGADTQYF.